This T cell receptor beta chain originates from a study of blood T cells in healthy people across ages. Study-wide findings and caveats: Age advanced and TCR beta diversity per million T cells fell, roughly linearly.

This clonotype showed up just a few times. Its specificity is not known. PBMCs, at least 6 million per sample, were isolated. Together with a sample-barcoded 5' primer, a J-beta primer mix was included in a second PCR lasting roughly 6 to 12 cycles. TCRdb re-called the 5' RACE reads with MiXCR, one entry per CDR3 protein. The data contain 700,000 to 850,000 distinct CDR3 sequences, 53% of them singletons. Sequencing was performed on blood. The sequence was collected from a man older than 75 in good health.

The CDR3 spells CSVDGLAGRTDTQYF. For the CDR3, the DNA is TGCAGCGTTGACGGCCTAGCGGGAAGAACAGATACGCAGTATTTT. J is TRBJ2-3 and V is TRBV29-1; 9 bases line up with TRBD2. The length of the CDR3 is 15 residues. Germline CDR1 is SQVTM and CDR2 is ANQGSEA. Unmatched junction bases numbered 7, after V lost 3 bases and J lost 3 bases.